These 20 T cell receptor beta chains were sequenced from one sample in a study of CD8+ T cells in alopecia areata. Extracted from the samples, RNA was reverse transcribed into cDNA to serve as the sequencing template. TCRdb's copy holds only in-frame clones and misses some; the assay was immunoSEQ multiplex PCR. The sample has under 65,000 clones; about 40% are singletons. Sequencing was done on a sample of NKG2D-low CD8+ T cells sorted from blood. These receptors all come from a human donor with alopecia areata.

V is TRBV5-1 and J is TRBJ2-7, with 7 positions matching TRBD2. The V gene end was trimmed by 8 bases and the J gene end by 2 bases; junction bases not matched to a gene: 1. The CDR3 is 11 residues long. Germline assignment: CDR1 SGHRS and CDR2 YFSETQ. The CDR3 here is CASAGAYEQYF. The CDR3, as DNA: TGCGCCAGTGCGGGGGCCTACGAGCAGTACTTC. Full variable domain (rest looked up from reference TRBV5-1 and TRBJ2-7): KAGVTQTPRYLIKTRGQQVTLSCSPISGHRSVSWYQQTPGQGLQFLFEYFSETQRNKGNFPGRFSGRQFSNSRSEMNVSTLELGDSALYLCASAGAYEQYFGPGTRLTVT.

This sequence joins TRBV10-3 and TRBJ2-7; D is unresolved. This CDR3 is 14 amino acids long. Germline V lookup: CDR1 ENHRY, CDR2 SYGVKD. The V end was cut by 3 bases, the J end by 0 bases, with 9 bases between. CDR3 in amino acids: CAISEPQFSYEQYF. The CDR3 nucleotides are TGTGCCATCAGTGAACCACAGTTCTCCTACGAGCAGTACTTC.

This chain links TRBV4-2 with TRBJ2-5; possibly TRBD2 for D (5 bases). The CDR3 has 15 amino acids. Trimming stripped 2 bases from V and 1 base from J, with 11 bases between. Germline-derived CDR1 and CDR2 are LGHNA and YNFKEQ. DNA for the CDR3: TGTGCCAGCAGCCAAACTCTAGCATTCCAAGAGACCCAGTACTTC. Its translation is CASSQTLAFQETQYF.

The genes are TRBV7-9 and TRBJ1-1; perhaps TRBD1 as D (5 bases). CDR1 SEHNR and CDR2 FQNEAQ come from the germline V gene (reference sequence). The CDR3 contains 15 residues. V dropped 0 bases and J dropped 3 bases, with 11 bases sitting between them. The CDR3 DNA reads TGTGCCAGCAGCTTAGCGCGTTGGGGGGACACTGAAGCTTTCTTT. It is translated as CASSLARWGDTEAFF.

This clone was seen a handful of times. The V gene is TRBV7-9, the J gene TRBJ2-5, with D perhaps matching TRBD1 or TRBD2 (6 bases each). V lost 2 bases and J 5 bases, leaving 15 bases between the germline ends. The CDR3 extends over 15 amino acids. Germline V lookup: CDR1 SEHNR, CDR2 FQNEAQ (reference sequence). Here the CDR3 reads CASSLTGAVVETQYF. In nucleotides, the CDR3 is TGTGCCAGCAGCTTAACGGGGGCAGTCGTGGAGACCCAGTACTTC.

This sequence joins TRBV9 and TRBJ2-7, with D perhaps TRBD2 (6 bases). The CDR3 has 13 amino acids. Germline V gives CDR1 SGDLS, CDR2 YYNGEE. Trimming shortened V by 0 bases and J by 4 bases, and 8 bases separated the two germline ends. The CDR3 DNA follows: TGTGCCAGCAGCGTAGGGGCGGGGTACGAGCAGTACTTC. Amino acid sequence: CASSVGAGYEQYF.

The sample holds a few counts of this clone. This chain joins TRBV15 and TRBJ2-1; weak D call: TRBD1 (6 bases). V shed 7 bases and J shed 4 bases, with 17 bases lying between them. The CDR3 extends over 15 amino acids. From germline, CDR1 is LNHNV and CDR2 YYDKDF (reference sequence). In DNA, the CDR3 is TGTGCCACCACGCTTGGGGCAGGGGCATACAATGAGCAGTTCTTC. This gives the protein CATTLGAGAYNEQFF.

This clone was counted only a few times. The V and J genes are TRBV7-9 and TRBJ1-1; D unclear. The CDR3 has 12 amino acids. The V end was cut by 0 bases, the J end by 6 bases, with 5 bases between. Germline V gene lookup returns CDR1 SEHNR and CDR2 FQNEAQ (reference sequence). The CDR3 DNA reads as TGTGCCAGCAGCTTAGCAGTCTCTGAAGCTTTCTTT. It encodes CASSLAVSEAFF.

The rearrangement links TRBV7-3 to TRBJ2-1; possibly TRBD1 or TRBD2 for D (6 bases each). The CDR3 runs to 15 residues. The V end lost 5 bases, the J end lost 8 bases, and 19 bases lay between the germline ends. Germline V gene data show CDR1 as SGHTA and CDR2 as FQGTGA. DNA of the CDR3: TGTGCCAGCAGCCCGATGGAGGGGGGAGGCCATGAGCAGTTCTTC. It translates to CASSPMEGGGHEQFF.

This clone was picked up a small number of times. The CDR3 DNA sequence: TGCAGCGTTGACGGCGGGACTAGCGGAGTCGATACGCAGTATTTT. Its translation is CSVDGGTSGVDTQYF. The rearrangement joins TRBV29-1 to TRBJ2-3; TRBD2 matches at 11 bases. The germline CDR1 and CDR2 sequences are SQVTM and ANQGSEA. The length of the CDR3 is 15 residues. Unmatched junction bases numbered 8, after V lost 3 bases and J lost 6 bases.

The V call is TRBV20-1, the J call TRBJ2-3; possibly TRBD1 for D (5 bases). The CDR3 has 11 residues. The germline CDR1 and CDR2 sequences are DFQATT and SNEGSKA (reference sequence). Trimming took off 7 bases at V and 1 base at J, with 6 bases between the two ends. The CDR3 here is CSVQGTDTQYF. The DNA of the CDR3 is TGCAGTGTACAGGGCACAGATACGCAGTATTTT.

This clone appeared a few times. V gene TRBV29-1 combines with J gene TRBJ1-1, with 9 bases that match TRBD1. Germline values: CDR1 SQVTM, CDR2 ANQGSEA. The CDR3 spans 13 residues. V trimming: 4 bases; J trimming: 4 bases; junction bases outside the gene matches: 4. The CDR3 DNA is TGCAGCGTTGGACAGGGGGATTTCACTGAAGCTTTCTTT. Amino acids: CSVGQGDFTEAFF.

CDR3 nucleotide sequence: TGTGCCAGCAGCTTGGGGACAGGCTATTTCTCTGGGGCCAACGTCCTGACTTTC. It is translated as CASSLGTGYFSGANVLTF. The chain couples TRBV11-2 to TRBJ2-6, with 8 bases that match TRBD1. Germline V gives CDR1 SGHAT, CDR2 FQNNGV. The CDR3 spans 18 residues. Unmatched junction bases numbered 7, after V lost 3 bases and J lost 0 bases.

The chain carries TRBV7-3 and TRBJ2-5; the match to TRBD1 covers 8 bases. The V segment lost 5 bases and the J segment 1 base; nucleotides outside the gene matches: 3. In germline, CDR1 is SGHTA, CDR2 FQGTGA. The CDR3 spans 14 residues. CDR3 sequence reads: CASSVTGGQETQYF. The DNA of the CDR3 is TGTGCCAGCAGCGTTACAGGGGGCCAAGAGACCCAGTACTTC.

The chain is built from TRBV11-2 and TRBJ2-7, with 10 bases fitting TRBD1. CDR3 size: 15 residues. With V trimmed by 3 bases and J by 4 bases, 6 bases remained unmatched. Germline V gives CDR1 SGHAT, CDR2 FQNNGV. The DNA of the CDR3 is TGTGCCAGCAGCTTCGGGACAGGGGAATCGTACGAGCAGTACTTC. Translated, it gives CASSFGTGESYEQYF.

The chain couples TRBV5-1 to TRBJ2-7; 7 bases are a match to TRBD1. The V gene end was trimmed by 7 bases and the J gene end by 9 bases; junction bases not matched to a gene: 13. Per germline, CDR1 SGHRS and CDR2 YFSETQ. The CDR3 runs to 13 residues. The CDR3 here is CASDWTGPGGQYF. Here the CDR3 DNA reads TGCGCCAGCGATTGGACAGGTCCTGGGGGGCAGTACTTC.

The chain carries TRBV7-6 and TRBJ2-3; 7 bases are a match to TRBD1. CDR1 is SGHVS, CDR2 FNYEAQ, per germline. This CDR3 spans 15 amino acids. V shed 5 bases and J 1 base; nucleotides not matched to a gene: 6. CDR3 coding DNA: TGTGCCAGCAGCGCCCGGACAGGCGGCACAGATACGCAGTATTTT. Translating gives CASSARTGGTDTQYF.

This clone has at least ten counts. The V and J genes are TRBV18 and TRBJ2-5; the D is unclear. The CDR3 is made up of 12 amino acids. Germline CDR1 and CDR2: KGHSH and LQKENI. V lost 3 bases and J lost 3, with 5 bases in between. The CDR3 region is CASSPPEETQYF. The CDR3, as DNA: TGTGCCAGCTCACCGCCCGAAGAGACCCAGTACTTC.

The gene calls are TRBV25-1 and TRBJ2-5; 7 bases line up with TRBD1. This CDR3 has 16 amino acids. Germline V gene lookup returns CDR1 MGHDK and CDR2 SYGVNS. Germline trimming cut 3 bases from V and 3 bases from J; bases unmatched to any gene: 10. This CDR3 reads CASSDPRQGLEETQYF. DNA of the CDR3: TGTGCCAGCAGTGACCCTCGACAGGGCCTTGAAGAGACCCAGTACTTC.

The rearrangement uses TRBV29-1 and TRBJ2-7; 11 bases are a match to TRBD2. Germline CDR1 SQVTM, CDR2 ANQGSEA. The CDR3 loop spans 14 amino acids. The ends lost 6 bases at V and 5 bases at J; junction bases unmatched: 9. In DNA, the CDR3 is TGCAGCGTGCAGACTAGCGGGGTTTTCCACGAGCAGTACTTC. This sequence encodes CSVQTSGVFHEQYF.